The T cell receptor beta chain described here comes from a study of blood T cell repertoires in COVID-19. Background on the study: The United States, Italy and Spain provided the acute and convalescent COVID-19 samples.

The CDR3 spans 14 residues. Germline CDR1 MNHNY, CDR2 SVGAGI (reference sequence). Trimming at V came to 0 bases and at J to 4 bases, leaving 2 bases not matched to a gene. The data were produced by immunoSEQ multiplex PCR, yet TCRdb's version contains in-frame clones alone and is incomplete. This table has roughly 100,000 clones, around 87% appearing once. Sequencing was carried out using peripheral blood. J is TRBJ1-1 and V is TRBV6-6, with 7 bases lining up with TRBD1. This sequence was found in a middle-aged man with acute or convalescent COVID-19. The CDR3 DNA follows: TGTGCCAGCAGTTACTCGACAGGGTTCACTGAAGCTTTCTTT. This codes for CASSYSTGFTEAFF.